The 18 T cell receptor beta chains presented below share a single source sample, sequenced in a study of OX40 agonist ivuxolimab in advanced cancers. The library was produced with the immunoSEQ multiplex PCR assay. TCRdb stores this immuneACCESS table with in-frame sequences only. Part of the clones is absent; in the studies checked, under half of the shortfall reflects unresolved V genes, and no reason is known for the rest. In all, the sample holds about 74,000 clones, and approximately 88% of those were seen once. The ten largest clones capture about 2.1% of the sample. The input for sequencing was CD4+ or CD8+ T cells sorted from blood, taken in a trial of the OX40 agonist ivuxolimab. The source is an adult with an advanced solid tumor such as melanoma, head and neck, liver or kidney cancer.

In its sample, this clone was seen once. The chain recombines TRBV7-2 with TRBJ2-3, with unresolved D. The CDR3 extends over 15 amino acids. V was pared by 5 bases and J by 5 bases, with 17 bases between. Germline values: CDR1 SGHTA, CDR2 FQGNSA. DNA of the CDR3: TGTGCCAGCAGCGAAAGTTCCGGCGTGGTAGATACGCAGTATTTT. Amino acids: CASSESSGVVDTQYF. Based on the CDR3 plus reference TRBV7-2 and TRBJ2-3, the full variable domain is GAGVSQSPSNKVTEKGKDVELRCDPISGHTALYWYRQSLGQGLEFLIYFQGNSAPDKSGLPSDRFSAERTGGSVSTLTIQRTQQEDSAVYLCASSESSGVVDTQYFGPGTRLTVL.

This chain joins TRBV18 and TRBJ1-3; D is perhaps TRBD1 (5 bases). Trimming left V 2 bases short and J 0 bases short, with 11 bases between. The CDR3 contains 16 residues. Germline lookup yields CDR1 KGHSH and CDR2 LQKENI. DNA of the CDR3: TGTGCCAGCTCACCAGTCAGGGCCCACTCTGGAAACACCATATATTTT. Translation: CASSPVRAHSGNTIYF.

The chain recombines TRBV5-1 with TRBJ2-2; D is unresolved. V dropped 2 bases and J dropped 3 bases, with 11 bases sitting between them. This CDR3 is 15 amino acids long. Germline CDR1 and CDR2: SGHRS and YFSETQ. The CDR3 region is CASSLERSHTGELFF. The CDR3, as DNA: TGCGCCAGCAGCTTAGAGCGCTCCCACACCGGGGAGCTGTTTTTT.

This clone was counted once. The chain combines TRBV25-1 with TRBJ1-2; a weak D match, TRBD1 (6 bases). Germline CDR1 is MGHDK and CDR2 is SYGVNS. The CDR3 has 14 residues. Between the trimmed V and J ends, which lost 2 bases and 2 bases, there was a span of 9 bases. CDR3: CASSENQGNYGYTF. CDR3 in DNA: TGTGCCAGCAGTGAAAATCAGGGGAACTATGGCTACACCTTC.

The chain has TRBV28 and TRBJ1-5; D not certain. CDR1 is MDHEN, CDR2 SYDVKM, per germline. Deletions cut 3 bases from V and 3 bases from J, with 12 bases between. The CDR3 consists of 15 residues. CDR3 bases: TGTGCCAGCAGTTTTAACGGTGTAAACAATCAGCCCCAGCATTTT. Amino acid sequence: CASSFNGVNNQPQHF.

The rearrangement links TRBV5-5 to TRBJ1-5; the D gene is possibly TRBD1 (5 bases). The CDR3 runs to 16 residues. Trimming took 0 bases from V and 2 from J, leaving 12 bases between them. Germline V gene sequence: CDR1 SGHKS, CDR2 YYEKEE (reference sequence). CDR3 DNA: TGTGCCAGCAGCTTGGTGGGGCAGGGCGGCAATCAGCCCCAGCATTTT. This encodes CASSLVGQGGNQPQHF.

The chain uses TRBV7-2 and TRBJ1-4; no definite D call. This CDR3 spans 17 amino acids. V lost 5 bases to trimming and J lost 10 bases, with 26 bases between them. Looked up from germline, CDR1 is SGHTA and CDR2 is FQGNSA. The CDR3 DNA follows: TGTGCCAGCAGCCACCAGCCTGACCCGAAATTGGTAGGAAAACTGTTTTTT. This sequence encodes CASSHQPDPKLVGKLFF.

This clone is a singleton in its sample. The rearrangement links TRBV7-9 to TRBJ1-3; 9 bases match TRBD1. J gave up 0 bases and V 6 bases, and 6 bases lay outside the gene matches. This CDR3 has 16 amino acids. Looked up from germline, CDR1 is SEHNR and CDR2 is FQNEAQ (reference sequence). CDR3 sequence reads: CASSSQGASSGNTIYF. The CDR3, as DNA: TGTGCCAGCAGTTCACAGGGGGCGAGCTCTGGAAACACCATATATTTT.

The V and J genes are TRBV5-6 and TRBJ2-7; 8 bases are a match to TRBD1. Germline V gives CDR1 SGHDT, CDR2 YYEEEE. This CDR3 contains 14 residues. The junction had 1 base not matched to a gene; V was cut back by 0 bases and J by 2 bases. The chain's CDR3 is CASSLEQGAYEQYF. The CDR3 nucleotides read TGTGCCAGCAGCTTGGAACAGGGGGCCTACGAGCAGTACTTC.

V and J are TRBV10-1 and TRBJ2-7, with TRBD1 as a possible D gene (5 bases). The CDR3 spans 13 residues. V lost 1 base to trimming and J lost 4 bases, with 8 bases between them. CDR1 and CDR2 (germline): WNHNN, SYGVQD (reference sequence). The CDR3 DNA follows: TGCGCCAGCAGTGAGTGGCAGGGTTACGAGCAGTACTTC. It codes for CASSEWQGYEQYF.

The chain combines TRBV27 with TRBJ2-5; perhaps D is TRBD1 or TRBD2 (5 bases each). Germline CDR1 is MNHEY and CDR2 is SMNVEV (reference sequence). The CDR3 runs 13 residues. V dropped 5 bases and J dropped 5 bases, with 12 bases sitting between them. This CDR3 is CASSPGRFETQYF. In DNA form, the CDR3 reads TGTGCCAGCAGTCCGGGACGGTTTGAGACCCAGTACTTC.

This chain joins TRBV9 and TRBJ2-5, with 11 bases that match TRBD2. Germline CDR1 reads SGDLS; CDR2 reads YYNGEE. The J segment lost 2 bases and the V segment lost 0 bases, leaving 12 bases of the junction unmatched. The CDR3 has 19 amino acids. The DNA for the CDR3 is TGTGCCAGCAGCGTAGCGGCGGGGTTACTAGCGGGGGAACAAGAGACCCAGTACTTC. This translates into CASSVAAGLLAGEQETQYF.

This clone was seen only once. The junction departs from the called germline gene at one end, perhaps through a read error. The V and J genes are TRBV15 and TRBJ1-2; TRBD1 might be the D (5 bases). Looked up from germline, CDR1 is LNHNV and CDR2 is YYDKDF (reference sequence). The CDR3 loop spans 15 amino acids. DNA for the CDR3: TGTGCCACCAGCCTAGGGAGAGGGGTGGACTATGGCTACGCCTTC. It translates to CATSLGRGVDYGYAF.

This clone was detected only a few times. The rearrangement joins TRBV29-1 to TRBJ1-4, with unresolved D. The CDR3 is 13 amino acids. Trimming stripped 3 bases from V and 0 bases from J, with 5 bases between. Germline assignment: CDR1 SQVTM and CDR2 ANQGSEA. Written as DNA, the CDR3 is TGCAGCGTTGATAGCCCAACTAATGAAAAACTGTTTTTT. It encodes CSVDSPTNEKLFF. Combining the CDR3 with reference TRBV29-1 and TRBJ1-4 gives the whole variable domain SAVISQKPSRDICQRGTSLTIQCQVDSQVTMMFWYRQQPGQSLTLIATANQGSEATYESGFVIDKFPISRPNLTFSTLTVSNMSPEDSSIYLCSVDSPTNEKLFFGSGTQLSVL.

J is TRBJ1-1 and V is TRBV7-2; the D gene is possibly TRBD1 (6 bases). In germline, CDR1 is SGHTA, CDR2 FQGNSA. CDR3 length: 15 residues. The germline V and J ends were trimmed by 5 bases and 1 base, with 14 bases remaining between them. The CDR3 reads CASSRGRDQNTEAFF. CDR3 coding DNA: TGTGCCAGCAGCCGGGGGCGGGACCAGAACACTGAAGCTTTCTTT.

The chain uses TRBV30 and TRBJ1-5, with 12 bases lining up with TRBD1. This CDR3 is 16 amino acids long. V dropped 1 base and J dropped 3; count of bases not matched to a gene: 4. Germline CDR1 GTSNPN, CDR2 SVGIG (reference sequence). The chain's CDR3 is CAWSAGDRGPNQPQHF. The CDR3 DNA reads as TGTGCCTGGAGTGCCGGGGACAGGGGGCCCAATCAGCCCCAGCATTTT.

The V call is TRBV9, the J call TRBJ2-1; D might be TRBD2 (6 bases). The V end was cut by 3 bases, the J end by 7 bases, with 14 bases between. Per germline, CDR1 SGDLS and CDR2 YYNGEE. This CDR3 is built from 14 residues. For the CDR3, the DNA is TGTGCCAGCAGCGACCCGGGAGTGAGGAATGAGCAGTTCTTC. Residues: CASSDPGVRNEQFF.

The V and J genes are TRBV14 and TRBJ2-1; 8 bases fit TRBD1. The CDR3 is 16 residues long. Germline CDR1 and CDR2: SGHDN and FVKESK. Germline trimming cut 2 bases from V and 1 base from J; bases unmatched to any gene: 4. As DNA, the CDR3 is TGTGCCAGCAGCCAAAGGACAGGGAGTTCCTACAATGAGCAGTTCTTC. It yields the protein CASSQRTGSSYNEQFF.